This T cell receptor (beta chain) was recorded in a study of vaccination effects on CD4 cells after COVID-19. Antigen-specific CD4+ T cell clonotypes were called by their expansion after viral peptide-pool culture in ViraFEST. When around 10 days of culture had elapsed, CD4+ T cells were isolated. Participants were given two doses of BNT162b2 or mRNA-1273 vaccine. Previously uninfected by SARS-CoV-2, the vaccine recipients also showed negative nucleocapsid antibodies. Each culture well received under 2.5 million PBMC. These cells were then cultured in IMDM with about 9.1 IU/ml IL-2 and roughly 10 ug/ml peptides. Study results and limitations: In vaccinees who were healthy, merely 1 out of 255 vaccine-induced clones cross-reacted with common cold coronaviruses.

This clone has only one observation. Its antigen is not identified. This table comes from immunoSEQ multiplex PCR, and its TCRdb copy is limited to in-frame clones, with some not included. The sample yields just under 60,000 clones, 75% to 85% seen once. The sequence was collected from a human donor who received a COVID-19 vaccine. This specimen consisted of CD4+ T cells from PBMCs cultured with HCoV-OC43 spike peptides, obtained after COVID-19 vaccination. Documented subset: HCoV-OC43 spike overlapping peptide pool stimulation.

CDR3 bases: TGTGCCAGCAGCTTTGGACAGGGGTACTACAATGAGCAGTTCTTC. This gives the protein CASSFGQGYYNEQFF. The chain is built from TRBV7-9 and TRBJ2-1; 9 positions match TRBD1. The CDR3 spans 15 residues. V shed 3 bases and J 3 bases; nucleotides not matched to a gene: 3. Germline assignment: CDR1 SEHNR and CDR2 FQNEAQ (reference sequence).